This T cell receptor beta chain appears in the sequencing data of a study of T cells after yellow fever vaccination. Study-level points and caveats: Reappearance after the booster was observed for most primary-vaccination clones (more than 95% CD4, around 90% CD8). Abundant bulk-population clonotypes could contaminate the FACS-sorted repertoires. Though it reached lower strength, the secondary response hit its peak faster, day 5 versus 15.

TCR cDNA, made by 5'RACE template switching, carried an added universal primer site and UMIs. TCRdb re-called the 5' RACE reads with MiXCR, one entry per CDR3 protein. This sample has roughly 320,000 distinct CDR3 sequences, with about 10% found just once. CDR3 length: 15 amino acids. V was pared by 3 bases and J by 2 bases, with 7 bases of the junction left unmatched. The germline gives CDR1 SQVTM, CDR2 ANQGSEA. As concerns this clonotype: Its specificity is unknown.

This sample comprised CD4+ T cells sorted from PBMCs, obtained 45 days after the yellow fever booster vaccination. This TCR derives from a man aged 18-30 years who received the YFV17D yellow fever vaccine. The chain employs TRBV29-1 and TRBJ2-3; 8 bases line up with TRBD1. The CDR3 spells CSVDRQGNPTDTQYF. In DNA, the CDR3 is TGCAGCGTTGATCGACAGGGGAATCCCACAGATACGCAGTATTTT.